Given below is one T cell receptor beta chain in context. The antigen remains unidentified. Regarding time point: blood 2 weeks post-SBRT. The treatment denotes: 15 Gy SBRT to primary tumor, nephrectomy 4 weeks later. Blood was sampled at baseline, 2 weeks and 4 weeks after SBRT. The tumor was a clear cell renal cell carcinoma. This sample was included in a study of radiation and T cells in renal cell carcinoma. Study overall: Nephrectomy followed 15 Gy stereotactic body radiation by 4 weeks. Study-wide points: Baseline intratumoral clonotype presence is unknown without pretreatment biopsies.

TCRdb's table, derived via immunoSEQ multiplex PCR, lists solely in-frame clones and lacks some. The sample has under 150,000 clones, roughly four fifths seen once; the top ten hold around 2%. CDR1 is MNHEY, CDR2 SVGAGI, per germline. The CDR3 covers 13 residues. V lost 6 bases, J lost 4 bases, and 12 bases lay in between. This chain joins TRBV6-5 and TRBJ1-1; D possibly corresponds to TRBD1 (5 bases). The receptor was derived from an older woman with renal cell carcinoma. Sequencing used blood, obtained from a patient whose treatment included radiotherapy and nephrectomy. CDR3 in amino acids: CASRGGSGTEAFF. For the CDR3, the DNA is TGTGCCAGCAGGGGGGGGTCGGGCACTGAAGCTTTCTTT.